Below, 21 T cell receptor beta chains from the same sample are listed, as sequenced in a study of T cell responses to AZD1222 COVID-19 vaccine. Generated by immunoSEQ multiplex PCR, the TCRdb table keeps only in-frame clones and is missing some. Of 55,000 to 65,000 clones listed, over 70% are singletons. The sequencing here drew on peripheral blood, taken on day 0 of AZD1222 vaccination. The receptors come from an adult in good health.

This sequence joins TRBV7-8 and TRBJ1-2; D ambiguous. Trimming shortened V by 5 bases and J by 5 bases, and 9 bases separated the two germline ends. The CDR3 consists of 12 residues. The germline V gene encodes CDR1 SGHVS and CDR2 FQNEAQ. The CDR3: CASSTGRYGYTF. DNA for the CDR3: TGTGCCAGCAGCACCGGACGATATGGCTACACCTTC.

The chain employs TRBV15 and TRBJ2-2, with 8 bases fitting TRBD1. The germline gives CDR1 LNHNV, CDR2 YYDKDF (reference sequence). Germline trimming cut 6 bases from V and 4 bases from J; bases unmatched to any gene: 4. The CDR3 length is 14 residues. The CDR3 reads CATSLDRGTGELFF. For the CDR3, the DNA is TGTGCCACCAGTCTCGACAGGGGCACCGGGGAGCTGTTTTTT.

The V gene is TRBV5-6, the J gene TRBJ1-6; D is perhaps TRBD1 (5 bases). CDR3 length: 15 amino acids. Trimming cost V 5 bases and J 8 bases, with 17 bases left between them. In germline, CDR1 is SGHDT, CDR2 YYEEEE. This CDR3 reads CASSRSRDGDSPLHF. In DNA, the CDR3 is TGTGCCAGCAGTCGGTCCCGGGACGGGGATTCACCCCTCCACTTT.

The chain links TRBV5-1 to TRBJ1-2; weak D call: TRBD1 (5 bases). The CDR3 sequence is 15 residues long. V lost 3 bases to trimming and J lost 1 base, with 13 bases between them. Germline V lookup: CDR1 SGHRS, CDR2 YFSETQ. CDR3 protein: CASSWGTRDNYGYTF. The CDR3 DNA reads as TGCGCCAGCAGCTGGGGGACCCGCGATAACTATGGCTACACCTTC.

The chain couples TRBV5-1 to TRBJ2-1, with 14 bases identical to TRBD2. This CDR3 has 18 amino acids. V trimming: 4 bases; J trimming: 2 bases; junction bases outside the gene matches: 8. In germline, CDR1 is SGHRS, CDR2 YFSETQ. The CDR3 is CASSPGLAGANPYNEQFF. The DNA of the CDR3 is TGCGCCAGCAGCCCGGGACTAGCGGGAGCAAATCCCTACAATGAGCAGTTCTTC.

The V gene is TRBV4-3, the J gene TRBJ1-2; a possible D gene is TRBD1 (5 bases). The CDR3 is 15 residues long. Germline CDR1 reads LGHNA; CDR2 reads YSLEER. V was clipped by 3 bases and J by 7 bases, with 18 bases between them. DNA of the CDR3: TGCGCCAGCAGCCATCCTGCCGCGGCTGGGGGTGGCTACACCTTC. Amino acids: CASSHPAAAGGGYTF.

The rearrangement links TRBV11-2 to TRBJ1-5; possibly TRBD1 for D (5 bases). Germline values: CDR1 SGHAT, CDR2 FQNNGV. V lost 4 bases and J 2 bases, leaving 9 bases between the germline ends. The CDR3 has 14 residues. The CDR3 region has the DNA TGTGCCAGCAGCTATGGAGGGGGCAATCAGCCCCAGCATTTT. Protein product: CASSYGGGNQPQHF. Looking up the rest from reference TRBV11-2 and TRBJ1-5 gives the full variable domain: EAGVAQSPRYKIIEKRQSVAFWCNPISGHATLYWYQQILGQGPKLLIQFQNNGVVDDSQLPKDRFSAERLKGVDSTLKIQPAKLEDSAVYLCASSYGGGNQPQHFGDGTRLSIL.

The CDR3 loop reads CASSPPTSRDGYTF. Written as DNA, the CDR3 is TGTGCCAGCAGCCCCCCGACAAGCAGGGATGGCTACACCTTC. The rearrangement links TRBV7-9 to TRBJ1-2; D perhaps matches TRBD1 (5 bases). The length of the CDR3 is 14 residues. Trimming removed 5 bases at V and 6 bases at J, with 16 bases between. Germline V gene sequence: CDR1 SEHNR, CDR2 FQNEAQ (reference sequence).

V usage is TRBV7-9 and J usage is TRBJ2-3; 10 bases are a match to TRBD2. V gave up 6 bases and J gave up 0 bases; unmatched junction bases: 15. Looked up from germline, CDR1 is SEHNR and CDR2 is FQNEAQ (reference sequence). The CDR3 spans 19 residues. The CDR3 region is CASSGVAGGQASSTDTQYF. The CDR3 DNA reads as TGTGCCAGCAGTGGGGTAGCGGGAGGACAAGCTTCTAGCACAGATACGCAGTATTTT. Full variable domain (missing parts from reference TRBV7-9 and TRBJ2-3): DTGVSQNPRHKITKRGQNVTFRCDPISEHNRLYWYRQTLGQGPEFLTYFQNEAQLEKSRLLSDRFSAERPKGSFSTLEIQRTEQGDSAMYLCASSGVAGGQASSTDTQYFGPGTRLTVL.

The chain is built from TRBV25-1 and TRBJ1-2; D may be TRBD1 (6 bases). The CDR3 sequence is 13 residues long. CDR1 is MGHDK and CDR2 is SYGVNS in the germline V gene. V lost 4 bases and J lost 3, with 9 bases in between. CDR3 region: CASSGGQYYGYTF. In nucleotides, the CDR3 is TGTGCCAGCAGTGGCGGACAGTACTATGGCTACACCTTC.

The chain links TRBV24-1 to TRBJ2-2, with TRBD1 identical over 9 bases. The junction had 5 bases not matched to a gene; V was cut back by 9 bases and J by 4 bases. Per germline, CDR1 KGHDR and CDR2 SFDVKD. The CDR3 has 14 amino acids. This CDR3 is CATGGQGSTGELFF. CDR3 in DNA: TGTGCCACCGGGGGACAGGGTAGCACCGGGGAGCTGTTTTTT.

V and J are TRBV18 and TRBJ2-5; D ambiguous. From germline, CDR1 is KGHSH and CDR2 LQKENI. V was clipped by 3 bases and J by 3 bases, with 2 bases between them. The CDR3 totals 11 residues. The CDR3 bases are TGTGCCAGCTCACCGGAAGAGACCCAGTACTTC. It translates to CASSPEETQYF.

This clone was counted once. The CDR3 sequence: CASCQRTTGTGGIQETQYF. The DNA for the CDR3 is TGTGCCAGCTGCCAAAGAACGACCGGGACAGGGGGCATACAAGAGACCCAGTACTTC. The chain uses TRBV2 and TRBJ2-5; 12 nucleotides match TRBD1. The CDR3 contains 19 residues. Germline CDR1 SNHLY, CDR2 FYNNEI. Trimming cost V 8 bases and J 2 bases; bases outside gene matches: 18.

The chain links TRBV7-9 to TRBJ1-2, with TRBD1 matching over 10 bases. The junction had 9 bases not matched to a gene; V was cut back by 4 bases and J by 7 bases. Looked up from germline, CDR1 is SEHNR and CDR2 is FQNEAQ (reference sequence). The CDR3 covers 15 residues. The CDR3 sequence: CASSYWDRGKGGYTF. Written as DNA, the CDR3 is TGTGCCAGCAGCTACTGGGACAGGGGAAAGGGTGGCTACACCTTC.

The chain uses TRBV6-5 and TRBJ2-1; 9 bases map to TRBD2. This CDR3 is built from 14 residues. The germline gives CDR1 MNHEY, CDR2 SVGAGI. V shed 7 bases and J 9 bases; nucleotides not matched to a gene: 10. The chain's CDR3 is CASKEISGSGEQFF. DNA of the CDR3: TGTGCCAGCAAAGAGATTAGCGGGAGTGGTGAGCAGTTCTTC.

The chain recombines TRBV30 with TRBJ1-2; D is unresolved. There are 12 residues in the CDR3. The germline V and J ends were trimmed by 7 bases and 1 base, with 10 bases remaining between them. Germline CDR1 GTSNPN, CDR2 SVGIG (reference sequence). CDR3 nucleotides: TGTGCCTCCCGACGGCTTAACTATGGCTACACCTTC. Protein sequence: CASRRLNYGYTF.

The V call is TRBV4-1, the J call TRBJ2-2, with 10 bases identical to TRBD2. The germline CDR1 and CDR2 sequences are MGHRA and YSYEKL. CDR3 length: 17 amino acids. Trimming took 1 base from V and 5 from J; bases not matched to a gene: 7. CDR3 amino acids: CASSQVDMGLATGELFF. In DNA, the CDR3 is TGCGCCAGCAGCCAAGTAGATATGGGACTAGCGACCGGGGAGCTGTTTTTT.

V usage is TRBV5-1 and J usage is TRBJ2-5; 10 nucleotides align to TRBD2. Germline CDR1 is SGHRS and CDR2 is YFSETQ. There are 15 residues in the CDR3. V dropped 1 base and J dropped 1; count of bases not matched to a gene: 1. The CDR3 region is CASSLRLAGQETQYF. The CDR3, as DNA: TGCGCCAGCAGCTTGAGACTAGCGGGCCAAGAGACCCAGTACTTC.

The J gene is TRBJ1-1, the V gene TRBV7-7; D ambiguous. This CDR3 spans 13 amino acids. Germline assignment: CDR1 SSHAT and CDR2 FNYEAQ (reference sequence). V dropped 5 bases and J dropped 1 base, with 8 bases sitting between them. The CDR3 nucleotides are TGTGCCAGCAGCCTATCATCGAACACTGAAGCTTTCTTT. Amino acids: CASSLSSNTEAFF.

This chain joins TRBV7-9 and TRBJ1-2; D is possibly TRBD1 (5 bases). V lost 1 base and J 2 bases, leaving 11 bases between the germline ends. CDR3 length: 15 residues. The germline V gene encodes CDR1 SEHNR and CDR2 FQNEAQ (reference sequence). Here the CDR3 reads CASSLVGVGNYGYTF. As DNA, the CDR3 is TGTGCCAGCAGCTTAGTAGGGGTAGGGAACTATGGCTACACCTTC.

The chain is built from TRBV14 and TRBJ2-3; a weak D match, TRBD2 (5 bases). V was pared by 1 base and J by 2 bases, with 7 bases between. This CDR3 spans 14 amino acids. Looked up from germline, CDR1 is SGHDN and CDR2 is FVKESK. CDR3 residues: CASSQGRVTDTQYF. CDR3 nucleotides: TGTGCCAGCAGCCAAGGGCGGGTCACAGATACGCAGTATTTT.